In its sample, the clone carrying this TCR beta chain was seen a few times. This entry belongs to a study of T-cell reconstitution after alpha-beta-depleted transplantation in children. The CDR3 loop spans 12 amino acids. Germline V gives CDR1 ENHRY, CDR2 SYGVKD. Trimming pared 6 bases from V and 2 bases from J, leaving 6 bases between. Molecular barcoding with unique molecular identifiers was used for the TCRbeta library. TCRdb fed the PCR reads into MiXCR, producing one record per CDR3 protein. Of 400,000 to 500,000 distinct CDR3 sequences in the sample, approximately 11% are singletons; the top ten hold roughly 5.1%.

The chain recombines TRBV10-3 with TRBJ2-3; D is unclear. This receptor was identified in a human donor who donated a stem cell graft to a child with acute myeloid leukemia. This material consisted of PBMCs from the stem cell graft donor, taken from the stem cell graft. CDR3 amino acids: CAISDATDTQYF. For the CDR3, the DNA is TGTGCCATCAGCGACGCCACAGATACGCAGTATTTT.